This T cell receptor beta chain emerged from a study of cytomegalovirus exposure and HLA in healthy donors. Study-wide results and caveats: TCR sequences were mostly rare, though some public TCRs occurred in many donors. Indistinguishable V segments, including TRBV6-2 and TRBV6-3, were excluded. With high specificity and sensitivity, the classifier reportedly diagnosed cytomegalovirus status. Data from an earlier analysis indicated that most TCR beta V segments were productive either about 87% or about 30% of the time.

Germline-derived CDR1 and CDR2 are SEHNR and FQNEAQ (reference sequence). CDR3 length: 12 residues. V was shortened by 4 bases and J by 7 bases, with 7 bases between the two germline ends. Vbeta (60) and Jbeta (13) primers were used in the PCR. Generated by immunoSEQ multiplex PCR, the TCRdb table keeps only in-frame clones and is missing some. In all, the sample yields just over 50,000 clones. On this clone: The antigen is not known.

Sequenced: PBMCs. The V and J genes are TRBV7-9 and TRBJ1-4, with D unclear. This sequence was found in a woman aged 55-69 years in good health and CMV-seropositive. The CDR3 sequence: CASSSLFEKLFF. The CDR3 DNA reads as TGTGCCAGCAGCTCCCTTTTTGAAAAACTGTTTTTT.